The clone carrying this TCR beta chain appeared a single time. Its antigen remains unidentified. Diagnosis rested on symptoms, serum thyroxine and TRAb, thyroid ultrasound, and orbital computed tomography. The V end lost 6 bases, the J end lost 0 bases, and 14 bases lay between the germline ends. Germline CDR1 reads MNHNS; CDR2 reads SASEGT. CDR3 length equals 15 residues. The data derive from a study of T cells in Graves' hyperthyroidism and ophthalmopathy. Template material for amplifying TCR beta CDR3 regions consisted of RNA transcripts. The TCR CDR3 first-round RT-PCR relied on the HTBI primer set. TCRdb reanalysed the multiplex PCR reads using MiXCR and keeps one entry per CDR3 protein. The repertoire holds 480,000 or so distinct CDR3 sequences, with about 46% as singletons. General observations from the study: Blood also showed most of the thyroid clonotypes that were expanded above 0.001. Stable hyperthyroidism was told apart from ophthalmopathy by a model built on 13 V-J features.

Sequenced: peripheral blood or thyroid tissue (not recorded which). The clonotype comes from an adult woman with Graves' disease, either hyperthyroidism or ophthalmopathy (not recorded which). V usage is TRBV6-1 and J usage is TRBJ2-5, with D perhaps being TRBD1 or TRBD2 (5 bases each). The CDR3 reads CASRHAGTYQETQYF. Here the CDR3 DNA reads TGTGCCAGCAGGCATGCCGGGACGTACCAAGAGACCCAGTACTTC.